What follows are 7 T cell receptor beta chains derived from one specimen sequenced in a study of cytomegalovirus exposure and HLA in healthy donors. The PCR was carried out with 60 Vbeta primers and 13 Jbeta primers. Profiled with immunoSEQ multiplex PCR; TCRdb holds only in-frame clones, not every one. The table has about 190,000 clones, approximately 81% seen once. Sequencing was carried out using PBMCs. The receptor source for this set is a woman in her twenties or thirties in good health and CMV-seronegative.

Concerning this clone: The junction departs from the called germline gene at one end, perhaps through a read error. The gene calls are TRBV7-9 and TRBJ2-7, with 11 bases that match TRBD1. Looked up from germline, CDR1 is SEHNR and CDR2 is FQNEAQ (reference sequence). This CDR3 region has 15 residues. Here the CDR3 reads CSSSKIPGQGVEQYF. CDR3 nucleotides: TGTTCCAGCAGCAAAATCCCGGGACAGGGGGTCGAGCAGTACTTC.

This chain joins TRBV4-1 and TRBJ2-3; TRBD2 aligns across 14 bases. V lost 3 bases and J lost 2; bases outside the gene matches: 7. The CDR3 length is 18 residues. CDR1 and CDR2 (germline): MGHRA, YSYEKL. For the CDR3, the DNA is TGCGCCAGCAGCCATAGGGTGACTAGCGGGGGGGCCACAGATACGCAGTATTTT. Encoded protein: CASSHRVTSGGATDTQYF.

The rearrangement uses TRBV4-3 and TRBJ2-7; 10 bases align to TRBD1. Per germline, CDR1 LGHNA and CDR2 YSLEER. The CDR3 runs 18 residues. Trimming took 1 base from V and 0 from J; bases not matched to a gene: 9. CDR3 coding DNA: TGCGCCAGCAGCCAAGTGGGGGGGACAGGGGCGGGCTCCTACGAGCAGTACTTC. It is translated as CASSQVGGTGAGSYEQYF.

The chain links TRBV28 to TRBJ2-3; 16 bases are a match to TRBD2. Germline loops: CDR1 MDHEN, CDR2 SYDVKM. The V segment lost 8 bases and the J segment 3 bases; nucleotides outside the gene matches: 5. The CDR3 loop spans 16 amino acids. The DNA for the CDR3 is TGTGCCAGCGGGACTAGCGGGAGGGATAGTACAGATACGCAGTATTTT. Its protein is CASGTSGRDSTDTQYF.

The V and J genes are TRBV6-1 and TRBJ1-1; 8 bases are a match to TRBD1. The J segment lost 8 bases and the V segment lost 4 bases, leaving 9 bases of the junction unmatched. The CDR3 extends over 14 amino acids. Germline V gene lookup returns CDR1 MNHNS and CDR2 SASEGT. CDR3 sequence reads: CASSADRVVHEAFF. The CDR3 nucleotides read TGTGCCAGCAGTGCGGACAGGGTGGTTCACGAAGCTTTCTTT.

V gene TRBV19 combines with J gene TRBJ2-5, with a possible D match to TRBD1 (5 bases). Germline assignment: CDR1 LNHDA and CDR2 SQIVND (reference sequence). This CDR3 region has 14 residues. The V and J ends lost 5 bases and 5 bases respectively, with 15 bases between them. CDR3 in DNA: TGTGCCAGTAGTGAGTATGGGGCGGTTGAGACCCAGTACTTC. It translates to CASSEYGAVETQYF. Full variable domain (rest looked up from reference TRBV19 and TRBJ2-5): DGGITQSPKYLFRKEGQNVTLSCEQNLNHDAMYWYRQDPGQGLRLIYYSQIVNDFQKGDIAEGYSVSREKKESFPLTVTSAQKNPTAFYLCASSEYGAVETQYFGPGTRLLVL.

Regarding this clone: At the DNA level, this CDR3 is encoded by other sequences in the same sample as well. The J gene is TRBJ1-2, the V gene TRBV28; no clear D gene. Trimming cost V 4 bases and J 0 bases, with 9 bases left between them. The CDR3 is 14 residues long. Looked up from germline, CDR1 is MDHEN and CDR2 is SYDVKM. The CDR3 DNA is TGTGCCAGCAGTTCAGGAGGAACTAACTATGGCTACACCTTC. This codes for CASSSGGTNYGYTF.